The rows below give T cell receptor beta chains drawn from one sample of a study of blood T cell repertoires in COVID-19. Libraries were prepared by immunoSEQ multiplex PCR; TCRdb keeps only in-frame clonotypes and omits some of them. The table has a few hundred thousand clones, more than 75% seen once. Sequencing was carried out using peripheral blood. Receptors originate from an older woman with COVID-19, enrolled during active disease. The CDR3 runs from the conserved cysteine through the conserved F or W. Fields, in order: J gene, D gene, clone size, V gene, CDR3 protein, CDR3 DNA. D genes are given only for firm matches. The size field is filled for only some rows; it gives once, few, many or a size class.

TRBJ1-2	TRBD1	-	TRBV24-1	CATRETGGSGYTF	TGTGCCACCAGAGAGACAGGGGGCAGTGGCTACACCTTC
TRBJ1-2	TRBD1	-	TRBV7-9	CASSPDRAQGGYTF	TGTGCCAGCAGTCCGGACAGGGCTCAGGGTGGCTACACCTTC
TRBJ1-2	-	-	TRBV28	CASRGVARFNYGYTF	TGTGCCAGCCGGGGGGTGGCTAGATTTAACTATGGCTACACCTTC
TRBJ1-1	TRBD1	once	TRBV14	CASSPSGTGGEAFF	TGTGCCAGCAGCCCTTCCGGGACAGGGGGCGAAGCTTTCTTT
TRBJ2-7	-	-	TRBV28	CASSSVRRVQFAYEQYF	TGTGCCAGCAGTTCAGTGAGGAGGGTGCAATTTGCCTACGAGCAGTACTTC
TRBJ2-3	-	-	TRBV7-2	CASSPDSYTDTQYF	TGTGCCAGCAGCCCCGACTCCTACACAGATACGCAGTATTTT
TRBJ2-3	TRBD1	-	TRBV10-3	CAISGGDSLTDTQYF	TGTGCCATCAGTGGTGGGGACAGTCTCACAGATACGCAGTATTTT
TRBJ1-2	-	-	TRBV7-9	CASSTGGGQNNYGYTF	TGTGCCAGCAGCACGGGGGGAGGACAGAACAACTATGGCTACACCTTC
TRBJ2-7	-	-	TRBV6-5	CASSYSSQGRGYEQYF	TGTGCCAGCAGTTACTCTAGCCAGGGGAGAGGTTACGAGCAGTACTTC
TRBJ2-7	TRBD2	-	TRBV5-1	CASSLSLAGILNAYEQYF	TGCGCCAGCAGCTTGTCCCTAGCGGGTATCCTCAACGCCTACGAGCAGTACTTC
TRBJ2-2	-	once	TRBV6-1	CASSETGGTGELFF	TGTGCCAGCAGTGAAACCGGGGGAACCGGGGAGCTGTTTTTT
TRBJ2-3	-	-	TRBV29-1	CSVASSTDTQYF	TGCAGCGTTGCCTCTAGCACAGATACGCAGTATTTT
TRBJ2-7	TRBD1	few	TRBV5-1	CASRPGTGVDEQYF	TGCGCCAGCAGACCAGGGACAGGGGTAGACGAGCAGTACTTC
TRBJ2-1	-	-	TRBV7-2	CASSLRRSQGIVYNEQFF	TGTGCCAGCAGCTTAAGGAGATCACAGGGAATAGTCTACAATGAGCAGTTCTTC
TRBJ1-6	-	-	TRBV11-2	CASSFGFGFGSPLHF	TGTGCCAGCAGCTTTGGTTTCGGTTTCGGGTCACCCCTCCACTTT
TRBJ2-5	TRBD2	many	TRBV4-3	CASSQGLAGGQETQYF	TGCGCCAGCAGCCAAGGACTAGCGGGAGGTCAAGAGACCCAGTACTTC
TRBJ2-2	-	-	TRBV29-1	CSVEPQTGELFF	TGCAGCGTTGAACCCCAGACCGGGGAGCTGTTTTTT
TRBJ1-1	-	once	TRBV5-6	CASSLGTLPEAFF	TGTGCCAGCAGCTTGGGAACTTTACCAGAAGCTTTCTTT
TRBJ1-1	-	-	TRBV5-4	CASSSSGNTEAFF	TGTGCCAGCAGCTCATCCGGGAACACTGAAGCTTTCTTT
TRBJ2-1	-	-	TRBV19	CASSMGAPQFF	TGTGCCAGTTCCATGGGGGCCCCGCAGTTCTTC
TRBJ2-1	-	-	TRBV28	CARANEQFF	TGTGCCCGAGCCAATGAGCAGTTCTTC
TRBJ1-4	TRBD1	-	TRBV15	CATSRGKGTGVGEKLFF	TGTGCCACCAGCAGAGGCAAGGGGACAGGGGTCGGTGAAAAACTGTTTTTT
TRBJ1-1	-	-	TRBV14	CASSQGQVGAFF	TGTGCCAGCAGCCAAGGACAGGTTGGAGCTTTCTTT
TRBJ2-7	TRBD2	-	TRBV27	CASGLLGGTFYEQYF	TGTGCCAGCGGCCTCCTGGGAGGGACCTTCTACGAGCAGTACTTC
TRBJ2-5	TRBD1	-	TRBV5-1	CASRTTGAREETQYF	TGCGCCAGCAGGACTACAGGGGCCAGAGAAGAGACCCAGTACTTC
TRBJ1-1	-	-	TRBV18	CASSSQSGGGLPLF	TGTGCCAGCTCTTCCCAGTCCGGTGGGGGCCTACCCCTCTTT
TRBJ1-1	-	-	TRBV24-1	CATSSGRTEAFF	TGTGCCACCAGTTCAGGGCGCACTGAAGCTTTCTTT
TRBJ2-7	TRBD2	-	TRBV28	CASSPSGSHYEQYF	TGTGCCAGCAGTCCTAGCGGGAGCCACTACGAGCAGTACTTC
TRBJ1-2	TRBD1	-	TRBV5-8	CASSSTGTGGPGYTF	TGTGCCAGCAGCTCGACCGGGACAGGGGGCCCTGGCTACACCTTC
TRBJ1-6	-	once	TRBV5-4	CASSVRGYNSPLHF	TGTGCCAGCAGCGTTCGGGGGTATAATTCACCCCTCCACTTT
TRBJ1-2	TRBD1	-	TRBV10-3	CAISDPDRQGTQYGYTF	TGTGCCATCAGTGACCCAGATCGACAGGGGACACAGTACGGCTACACCTTC
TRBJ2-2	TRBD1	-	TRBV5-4	CASSSGQARTGELFF	TGTGCCAGCAGCTCTGGACAGGCCCGAACCGGGGAGCTGTTTTTT
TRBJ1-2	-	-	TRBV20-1	CSASGGYTF	TGCAGCGCTAGCGGTGGCTACACCTTC
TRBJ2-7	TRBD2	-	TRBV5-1	CASSSTGTSIGEQYF	TGCGCCAGCAGCTCGACCGGGACTAGCATCGGCGAGCAGTACTTC
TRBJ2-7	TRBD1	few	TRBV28	CASSLYLGQGKQYF	TGTGCCAGCAGTTTATATTTGGGACAGGGAAAGCAGTACTTC
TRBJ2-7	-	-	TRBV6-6	CASSAGWSYEQYF	TGTGCCAGCAGCGCGGGGTGGTCCTACGAGCAGTACTTC
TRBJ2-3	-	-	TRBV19	CASSRGPSTDTQYF	TGTGCCAGTAGTAGGGGGCCTAGCACAGATACGCAGTATTTT
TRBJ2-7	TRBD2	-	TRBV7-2	CASSLATSRAEQYF	TGTGCCAGCAGCTTAGCGACTAGCCGAGCCGAGCAGTACTTC
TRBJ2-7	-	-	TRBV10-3	CAIRQLDSGEQYF	TGTGCCATCAGGCAACTAGACTCGGGCGAGCAGTACTTC
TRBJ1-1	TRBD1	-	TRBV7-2	CASSVTGGVEAFF	TGTGCCAGCAGTGTCACAGGGGGGGTTGAAGCTTTCTTT
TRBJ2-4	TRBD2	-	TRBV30	CAWGSGLAGGVAAKNIQYF	TGTGCCTGGGGCTCGGGACTAGCGGGAGGAGTAGCGGCCAAAAACATTCAGTACTTC
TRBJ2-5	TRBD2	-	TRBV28	CASSSARLAGGNDFQETQYF	TGTGCCAGCAGTTCCGCACGACTAGCGGGAGGCAACGATTTCCAAGAGACCCAGTACTTC
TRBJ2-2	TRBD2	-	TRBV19	CASRSAGGNTGELFF	TGTGCCAGTAGGTCAGCGGGAGGGAACACCGGGGAGCTGTTTTTT
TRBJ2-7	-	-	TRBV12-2	CASRLCFPQKSRPSGKRRYEQYF	TGTGCAAGTCGCTTATGTTTTCCTCAGAAATCCCGCCCTAGCGGAAAAAGACGGTACGAGCAGTACTTC
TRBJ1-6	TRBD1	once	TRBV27	CASSFGGGQNSPLHF	TGTGCCAGCAGTTTTGGAGGGGGCCAGAATTCACCCCTCCACTTT
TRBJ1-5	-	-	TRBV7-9	CASSPGSQPQHF	TGTGCCAGCAGCCCAGGAAGCCAGCCCCAGCATTTT
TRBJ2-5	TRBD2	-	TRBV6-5	CASSYQLAGKETQYF	TGTGCCAGCAGTTACCAACTAGCGGGAAAAGAGACCCAGTACTTC
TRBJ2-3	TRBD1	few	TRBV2	CASRPDRGTDTQYF	TGTGCCAGCAGGCCTGACAGGGGAACAGATACGCAGTATTTT
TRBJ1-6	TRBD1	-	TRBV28	CASSDHWTGRSSPLHF	TGTGCCAGCAGTGATCACTGGACAGGCAGAAGTTCACCCCTCCACTTT
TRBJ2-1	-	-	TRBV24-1	CATSDFRGTNEQFF	TGTGCCACCAGTGATTTTCGGGGGACCAATGAGCAGTTCTTC
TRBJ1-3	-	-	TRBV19	CASTESSGNTIYF	TGTGCCAGTACCGAGAGCTCTGGAAACACCATATATTTT
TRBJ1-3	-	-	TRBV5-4	CASSLQGGNTIYF	TGTGCCAGCAGCTTACAGGGTGGAAACACCATATATTTT
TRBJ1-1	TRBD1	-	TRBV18	CASSPRTGSNTEAFF	TGTGCCAGCTCACCTCGGACAGGGTCGAACACTGAAGCTTTCTTT
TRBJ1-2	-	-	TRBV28	CASSLSGVYGAYGYTF	TGTGCCAGCAGTTTAAGCGGGGTTTACGGGGCCTATGGCTACACCTTC
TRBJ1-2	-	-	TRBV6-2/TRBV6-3	CASSYADRPYGYTF	TGTGCCAGCAGTTATGCCGACAGGCCGTATGGCTACACCTTC
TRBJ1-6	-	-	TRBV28	CASSRGYNSPLHF	TGTGCCAGCAGCAGGGGATACAATTCACCCCTCCACTTT
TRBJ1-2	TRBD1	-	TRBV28	CASRRQGDYGYTF	TGTGCCAGCAGGAGACAGGGCGACTATGGCTACACCTTC